This is a list of T cell receptor beta chains from one sample in a study of T cells expressing NK-cell markers. No DNA is given; TCRdb re-called the 5' RACE reads and lists each CDR3 protein once. This sample's table reports 200,000 to 300,000 distinct CDR3 sequences. Sequencing was performed on blood T cells: a sorted CD56 or NKG2C T cell subset, CD4+ or CD8+ T cells, or bulk PBMC T cells (not recorded which). These receptors were collected from a woman between 18 and 75 years old in good health. CDR3s include the opening cysteine and the closing phenylalanine or tryptophan. The order of the fields is CDR3 protein, J gene, V gene.

CSARDLAANEKLFF	TRBJ1-4	TRBV20-1
CSASIRVRPSTDTQYF	TRBJ2-3	TRBV20-1
CASSSRMGGRTDTQYF	TRBJ2-3	TRBV7-2
CASSPLTNQETQYF	TRBJ2-5	TRBV18
CASSPGQENNQPQHF	TRBJ1-5	TRBV18
CASSFAPASGGARDTQYF	TRBJ2-3	TRBV7-2
CATSRAQGAGGYTF	TRBJ1-2	TRBV15
CATSDGQGWGNEQFF	TRBJ2-1	TRBV24-1
CASRDRGDTEAFF	TRBJ1-1	TRBV5-1
CASSVRGVSDEKLFF	TRBJ1-4	TRBV9
CSAPGTTDTQYF	TRBJ2-3	TRBV20-1
CASSLTQGALTGELFF	TRBJ2-2	TRBV5-1
CASSLDEGREQFF	TRBJ2-1	TRBV7-2
CTGAQRVLETQYF	TRBJ2-5	TRBV29-1
CASSWGQVMDNEQFF	TRBJ2-1	TRBV6-2/TRBV6-3
CASSTGLAGGAQETQYF	TRBJ2-5	TRBV7-2
CASSTGTVFSSPLHF	TRBJ1-6	TRBV19
CASRPYVGGFHEQYF	TRBJ2-7	TRBV11-2
CASSPDRDTQYF	TRBJ2-3	TRBV18
CASSQSGGDKKNIQYF	TRBJ2-4	TRBV23-1